This TCR beta chain was obtained from a study of T cell repertoires in cytomegalovirus infection. Trimming took off 5 bases at V and 5 bases at J, with 21 bases between the two ends. The CDR3 consists of 16 residues. This clonotype appeared many times. From the reads, TCRdb called clonotypes with MiXCR, one entry per CDR3 protein. The sample consists of under 300,000 distinct CDR3 sequences, around an eighth of them appearing once. This sequence originates from a human donor in good health (CMV status not recorded). Some clones in this sample may be carry-over from other donors' samples. The sample taken for sequencing was PBMCs. The rearrangement joins TRBV12-3 or TRBV12-4 to TRBJ1-1, with a weak D call TRBD1 (6 bases). The CDR3 bases are TGTGCCAGCAGTCCCGGGTTTGGAGGGGGGCAAACTGAAGCTTTCTTT. Its translation is CASSPGFGGGQTEAFF.